The 8 T cell receptor beta chains presented below share a single source sample, sequenced in a study of cytomegalovirus exposure and HLA in healthy donors. The primer mix had 60 Vbeta and 13 Jbeta primers. The repertoire was sequenced with immunoSEQ multiplex PCR; TCRdb's copy has only in-frame clones and lacks some. The sample records 200,000 or so clones, 60% to 80% being singletons. Sample: PBMCs. All receptors come from a male donor in good health and CMV-seronegative.

The rearrangement uses TRBV27 and TRBJ2-7; 11 nucleotides align to TRBD1. The V and J ends lost 6 bases and 6 bases, in that order; junction bases with no gene match: 4. Germline-derived CDR1 and CDR2 are MNHEY and SMNVEV (reference sequence). The length of the CDR3 is 13 residues. The CDR3 sequence: CASSGQGAAEQYF. As DNA, the CDR3 is TGTGCCAGCAGCGGACAGGGGGCCGCCGAGCAGTACTTC.

V usage is TRBV7-2 and J usage is TRBJ2-1; 8 bases are a match to TRBD2. This CDR3 has 16 amino acids. The germline V gene encodes CDR1 SGHTA and CDR2 FQGNSA. Unmatched junction bases numbered 8, after V lost 1 base and J lost 6 bases. The CDR3 DNA sequence: TGTGCCAGCAGCTTAGTTGGAGCGGGAGTTGGCAATGAGCAGTTCTTC. Translated: CASSLVGAGVGNEQFF. Full variable domain (remainder filled in from reference TRBV7-2 and TRBJ2-1): GAGVSQSPSNKVTEKGKDVELRCDPISGHTALYWYRQSLGQGLEFLIYFQGNSAPDKSGLPSDRFSAERTGGSVSTLTIQRTQQEDSAVYLCASSLVGAGVGNEQFFGPGTRLTVL.

J is TRBJ1-5 and V is TRBV2, with 7 bases matching TRBD1. The CDR3 covers 14 residues. After removal of 7 bases from V and 4 bases from J, the junction contained 7 bases not matched to a gene. Germline V gene lookup returns CDR1 SNHLY and CDR2 FYNNEI. CDR3 protein: CASTKTGLNQPQHF. The CDR3 nucleotides read TGTGCCAGCACCAAGACAGGGCTTAATCAGCCCCAGCATTTT.

This chain joins TRBV18 and TRBJ2-1, with 12 bases fitting TRBD2. From germline, CDR1 is KGHSH and CDR2 LQKENI. CDR3 size: 16 residues. V lost 0 bases and J lost 7; bases outside the gene matches: 4. For the CDR3, the DNA is TGTGCCAGCTCACCACCGCCGACTAGCGGGAGAAATGAGCAGTTCTTC. Protein sequence: CASSPPPTSGRNEQFF.

The V gene is TRBV5-1, the J gene TRBJ2-1, with D unclear. Between the trimmed V and J ends, which lost 1 base and 6 bases, there was a span of 5 bases. CDR3 length: 12 residues. CDR1 SGHRS and CDR2 YFSETQ come from the germline V gene. In DNA form, the CDR3 reads TGCGCCAGCAGCTTGTCGGGCAATGAGCAGTTCTTC. Translating gives CASSLSGNEQFF.

The chain joins TRBV10-1 to TRBJ2-5; weak D call: TRBD1 (5 bases). In germline, CDR1 is WNHNN, CDR2 SYGVQD (reference sequence). The CDR3 totals 13 residues. V was shortened by 4 bases and J by 7 bases, with 13 bases between the two germline ends. In DNA, the CDR3 is TGCGCCAGCAGTGTTAGCAGGGAAGGGACCCAGTACTTC. Amino acid sequence: CASSVSREGTQYF.

This chain uses TRBV5-1 with TRBJ2-7; 10 nucleotides align to TRBD1. J gave up 2 bases and V 4 bases, and 9 bases lay outside the gene matches. The CDR3 is 16 residues long. The germline gives CDR1 SGHRS, CDR2 YFSETQ. The CDR3 reads CASSPYRDRGTYEQYF. The CDR3 DNA is TGCGCCAGCAGCCCTTACCGGGACAGGGGTACCTACGAGCAGTACTTC.

This chain connects TRBV9 to TRBJ2-3; 12 nucleotides align to TRBD2. Germline CDR1 reads SGDLS; CDR2 reads YYNGEE. The CDR3 loop spans 16 amino acids. The V and J ends lost 4 bases and 6 bases, in that order; junction bases with no gene match: 9. CDR3 loop: CASSFPGTSGRDTQYF. The CDR3, as DNA: TGTGCCAGCAGCTTTCCCGGGACTAGCGGGCGGGATACGCAGTATTTT.